The T cell receptor (beta chain) described here comes from a study of T cell responses to AZD1222 COVID-19 vaccine. Points from the study as a whole: AZD1222 recipients seropositive at baseline numbered only 6 or 7. Once two AZD1222 doses were given, Spike-specific TCR breadth and depth went up.

The V gene lost 0 bases and the J gene lost 2 bases, with 14 bases spanning the gap. The CDR3 loop spans 16 amino acids. Germline values: CDR1 SGDLS, CDR2 YYNGEE. On this clone itself: The antigen is undetermined.

Profiling relied on immunoSEQ multiplex PCR, and the TCRdb table lists in-frame clones only, not all of them. The table records more than 95,000 clones, over 75% of them present only once. The TCR comes from an adult in good health. This chain joins TRBV9 and TRBJ1-2, with a tentative D call TRBD1 (5 bases). Sample: peripheral blood, taken on day 0 of MenACWY control vaccination. The CDR3 sequence: CASSVGPLQENYGYTF. As DNA, the CDR3 is TGTGCCAGCAGCGTAGGGCCATTACAGGAGAACTATGGCTACACCTTC.